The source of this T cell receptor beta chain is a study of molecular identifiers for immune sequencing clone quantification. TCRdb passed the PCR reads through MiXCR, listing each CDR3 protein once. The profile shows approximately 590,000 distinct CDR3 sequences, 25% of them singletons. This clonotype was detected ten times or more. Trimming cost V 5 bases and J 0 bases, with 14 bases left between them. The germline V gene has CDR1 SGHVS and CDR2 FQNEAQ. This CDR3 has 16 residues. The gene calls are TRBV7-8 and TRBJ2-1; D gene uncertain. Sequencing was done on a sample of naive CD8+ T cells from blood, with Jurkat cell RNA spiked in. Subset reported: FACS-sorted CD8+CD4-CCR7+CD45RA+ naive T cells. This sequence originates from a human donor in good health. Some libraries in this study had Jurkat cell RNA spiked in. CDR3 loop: CASSQSRASSYNEQFF. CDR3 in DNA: TGTGCCAGCAGCCAGTCGCGCGCGAGCTCCTACAATGAGCAGTTCTTC.